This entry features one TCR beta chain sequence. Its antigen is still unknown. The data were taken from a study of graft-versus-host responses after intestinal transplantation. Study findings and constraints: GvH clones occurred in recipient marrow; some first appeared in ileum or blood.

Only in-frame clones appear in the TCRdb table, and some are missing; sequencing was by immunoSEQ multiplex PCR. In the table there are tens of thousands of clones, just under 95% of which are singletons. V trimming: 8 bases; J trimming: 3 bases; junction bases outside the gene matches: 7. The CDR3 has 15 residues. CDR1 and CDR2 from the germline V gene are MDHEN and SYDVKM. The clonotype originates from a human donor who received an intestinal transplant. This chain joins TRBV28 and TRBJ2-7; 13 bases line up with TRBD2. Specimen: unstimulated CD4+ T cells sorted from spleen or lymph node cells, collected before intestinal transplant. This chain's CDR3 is CASRSGTSGNYEQYF. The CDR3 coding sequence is TGTGCCAGCCGTTCCGGGACTAGCGGGAACTACGAGCAGTACTTC.